The clone carrying this T cell receptor beta chain was counted many times. These data originate in a study of Graves' ophthalmopathy and Graves' hyperthyroidism. Trimming took 4 bases from V and 4 from J; bases not matched to a gene: 7. There are 13 residues in the CDR3. The germline CDR1 and CDR2 sequences are SQVTM and ANQGSEA. Transcripts of RNA were the source for amplifying TCR beta CDR3 regions. A first-round RT-PCR used HTBI primers, followed by a second-round multiplex PCR. TCRdb analysed the multiplex PCR reads with MiXCR anew, one entry per CDR3 protein. The sample includes roughly 1.1 million distinct CDR3 sequences, about 35% of them seen just once.

This TCR was sampled from an adult man with Graves' hyperthyroidism. The sequenced sample was peripheral blood or thyroid tissue (not recorded which). This chain joins TRBV29-1 and TRBJ2-7, with 7 bases lining up with TRBD1. DNA for the CDR3: TGCAGCGTTGCTAGGGGGCGAATTTACGAGCAGTACTTC. This sequence encodes CSVARGRIYEQYF.